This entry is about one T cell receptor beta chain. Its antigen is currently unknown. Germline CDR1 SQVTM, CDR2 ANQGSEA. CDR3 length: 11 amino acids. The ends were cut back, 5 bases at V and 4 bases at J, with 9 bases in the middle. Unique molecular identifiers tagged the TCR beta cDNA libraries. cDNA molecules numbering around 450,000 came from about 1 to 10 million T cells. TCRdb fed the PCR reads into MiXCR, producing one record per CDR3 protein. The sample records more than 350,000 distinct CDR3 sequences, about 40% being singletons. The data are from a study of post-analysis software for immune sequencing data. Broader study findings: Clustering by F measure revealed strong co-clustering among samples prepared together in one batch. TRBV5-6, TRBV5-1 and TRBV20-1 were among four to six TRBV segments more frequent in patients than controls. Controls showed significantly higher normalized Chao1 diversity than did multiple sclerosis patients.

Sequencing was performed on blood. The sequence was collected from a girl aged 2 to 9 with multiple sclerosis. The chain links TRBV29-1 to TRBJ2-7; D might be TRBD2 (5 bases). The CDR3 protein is CSVLTGYEQYF. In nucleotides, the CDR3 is TGCAGCGTTCTTACGGGATACGAGCAGTACTTC.